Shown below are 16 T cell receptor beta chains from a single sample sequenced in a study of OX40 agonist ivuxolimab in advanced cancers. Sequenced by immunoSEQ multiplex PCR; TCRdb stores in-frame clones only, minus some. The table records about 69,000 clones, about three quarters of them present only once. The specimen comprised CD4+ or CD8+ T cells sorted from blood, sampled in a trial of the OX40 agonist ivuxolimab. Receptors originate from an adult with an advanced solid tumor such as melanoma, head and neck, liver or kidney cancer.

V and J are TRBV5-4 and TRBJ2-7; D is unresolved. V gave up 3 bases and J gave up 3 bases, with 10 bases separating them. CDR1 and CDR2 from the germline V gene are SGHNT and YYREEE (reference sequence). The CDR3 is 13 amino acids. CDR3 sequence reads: CASSSPASYEQYF. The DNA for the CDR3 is TGTGCCAGCAGCTCCCCGGCGAGCTACGAGCAGTACTTC.

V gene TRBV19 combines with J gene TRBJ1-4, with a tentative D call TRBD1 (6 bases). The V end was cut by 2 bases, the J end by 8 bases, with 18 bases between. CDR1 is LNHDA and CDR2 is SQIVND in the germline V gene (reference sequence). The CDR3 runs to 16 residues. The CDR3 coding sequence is TGTGCCAGTAGTATATTTGTCGGGACGGGGGGCGAAAAACTGTTTTTT. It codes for CASSIFVGTGGEKLFF.

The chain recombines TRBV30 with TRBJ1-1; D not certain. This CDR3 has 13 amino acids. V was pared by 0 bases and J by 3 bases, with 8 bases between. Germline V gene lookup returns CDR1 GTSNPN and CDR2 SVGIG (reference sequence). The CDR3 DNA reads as TGTGCCTGGAGTGTACTAGGGTACACTGAAGCTTTCTTT. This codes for CAWSVLGYTEAFF. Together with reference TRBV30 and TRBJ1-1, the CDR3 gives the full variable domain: SQTIHQWPATLVQPVGSPLSLECTVEGTSNPNLYWYRQAAGRGLQLLFYSVGIGQISSEVPQNLSASRPQDRQFILSSKKLLLSDSGFYLCAWSVLGYTEAFFGQGTRLTVV.

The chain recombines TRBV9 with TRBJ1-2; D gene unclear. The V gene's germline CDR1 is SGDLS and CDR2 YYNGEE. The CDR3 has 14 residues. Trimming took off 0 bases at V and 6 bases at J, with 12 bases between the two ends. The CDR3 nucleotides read TGTGCCAGCAGCGTAGGCCGAACTGGGGATGGCTACACCTTC. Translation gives CASSVGRTGDGYTF.

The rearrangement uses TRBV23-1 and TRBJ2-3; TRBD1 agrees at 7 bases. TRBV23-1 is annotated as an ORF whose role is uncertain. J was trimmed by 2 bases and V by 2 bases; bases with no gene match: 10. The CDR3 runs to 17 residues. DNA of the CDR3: TGCGCCAGCAGTCAACCCCCGGACAGGCCCCACACAGATACGCAGTATTTT. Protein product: CASSQPPDRPHTDTQYF.

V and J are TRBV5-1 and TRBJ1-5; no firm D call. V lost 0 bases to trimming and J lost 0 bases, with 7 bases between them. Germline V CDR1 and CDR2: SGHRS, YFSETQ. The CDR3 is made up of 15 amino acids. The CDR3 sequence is CASSLEGYSNQPQHF. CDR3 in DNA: TGCGCCAGCAGCTTGGAGGGATATAGCAATCAGCCCCAGCATTTT.

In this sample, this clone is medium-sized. In nucleotides, the CDR3 is TGTGCCAGCAGCCGAGCGGCAGTTTCCTACGAGCAGTACTTC. As protein: CASSRAAVSYEQYF. The rearrangement links TRBV7-9 to TRBJ2-7, with D possibly matching TRBD2 (5 bases). Germline assignment: CDR1 SEHNR and CDR2 FQNEAQ (reference sequence). Trimming stripped 5 bases from V and 1 base from J, with 12 bases between. The CDR3 spans 14 residues.

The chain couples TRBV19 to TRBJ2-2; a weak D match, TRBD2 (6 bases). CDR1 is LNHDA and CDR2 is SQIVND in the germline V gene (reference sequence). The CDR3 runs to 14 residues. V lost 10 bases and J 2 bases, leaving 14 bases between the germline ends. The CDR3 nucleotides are TGTGCCACCACCGGGACTCCTAACACCGGGGAGCTGTTTTTT. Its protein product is CATTGTPNTGELFF.

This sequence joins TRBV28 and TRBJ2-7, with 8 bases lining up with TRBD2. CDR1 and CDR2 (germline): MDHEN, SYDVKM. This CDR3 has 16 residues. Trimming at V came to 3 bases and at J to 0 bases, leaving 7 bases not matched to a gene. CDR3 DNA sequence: TGTGCCAGCAGTTTTACCTTAGCGGGACTCTCCTACGAGCAGTACTTC. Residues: CASSFTLAGLSYEQYF.

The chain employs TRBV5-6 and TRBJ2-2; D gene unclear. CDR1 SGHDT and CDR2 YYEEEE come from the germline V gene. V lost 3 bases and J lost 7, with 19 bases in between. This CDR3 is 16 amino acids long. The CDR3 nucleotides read TGTGCCAGCAGCTCGAGGACGTCGCAGGTCCTCGGGGAGCTGTTTTTT. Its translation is CASSSRTSQVLGELFF.

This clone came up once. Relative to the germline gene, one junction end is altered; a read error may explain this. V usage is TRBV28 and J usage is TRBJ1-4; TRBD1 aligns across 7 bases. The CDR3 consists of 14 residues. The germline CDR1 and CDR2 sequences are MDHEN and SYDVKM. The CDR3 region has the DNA TGTGCCAGCGGTTTGACAGGGAGGAATGAAAAACTGTTTTTT. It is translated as CASGLTGRNEKLFF.

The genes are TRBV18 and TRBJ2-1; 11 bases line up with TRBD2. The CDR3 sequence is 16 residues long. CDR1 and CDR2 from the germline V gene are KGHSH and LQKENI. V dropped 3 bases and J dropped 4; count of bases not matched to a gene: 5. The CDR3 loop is CASSPGGTSGYNEQFF. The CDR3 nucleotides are TGTGCCAGCTCACCTGGCGGGACTAGCGGTTACAATGAGCAGTTCTTC.

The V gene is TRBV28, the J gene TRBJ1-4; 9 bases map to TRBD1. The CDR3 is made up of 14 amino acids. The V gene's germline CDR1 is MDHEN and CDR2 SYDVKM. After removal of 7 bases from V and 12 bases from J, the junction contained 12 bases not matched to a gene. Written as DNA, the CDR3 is TGTGCCAGCAAAAGGGGACAGGGTTTTAAGGAACTGTTTTTT. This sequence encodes CASKRGQGFKELFF.

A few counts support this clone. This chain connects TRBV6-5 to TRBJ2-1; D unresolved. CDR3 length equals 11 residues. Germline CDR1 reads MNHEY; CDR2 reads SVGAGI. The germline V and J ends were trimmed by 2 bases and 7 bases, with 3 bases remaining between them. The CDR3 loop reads CASSYRNEQFF. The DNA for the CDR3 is TGTGCCAGCAGTTACAGGAATGAGCAGTTCTTC.

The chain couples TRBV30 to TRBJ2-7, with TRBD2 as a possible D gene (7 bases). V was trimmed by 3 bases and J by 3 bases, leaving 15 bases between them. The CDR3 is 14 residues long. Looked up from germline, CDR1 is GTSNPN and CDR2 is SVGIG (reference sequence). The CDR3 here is CAWRRGGGGYEQYF. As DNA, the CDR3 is TGTGCCTGGAGGCGGGGAGGGGGTGGCTACGAGCAGTACTTC.

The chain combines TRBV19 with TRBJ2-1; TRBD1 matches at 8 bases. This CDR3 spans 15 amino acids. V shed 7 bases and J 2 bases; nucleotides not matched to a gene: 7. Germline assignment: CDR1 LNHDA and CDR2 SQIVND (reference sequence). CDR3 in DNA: TGTGCCAGTACCCAGGGACAGGCGACCTACAATGAGCAGTTCTTC. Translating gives CASTQGQATYNEQFF.